Listed below are T cell receptor beta chains from one sample, sequenced in a study of graft-versus-host responses after intestinal transplantation. Measured with immunoSEQ multiplex PCR; TCRdb has only the in-frame clones, and not every one. The sample gives approximately 80,000 clones, roughly nine tenths of which show up once; roughly 0.32% is in the top ten. These TCRs are of unknown antigen specificity. Sequencing was performed on unstimulated CD4+ T cells sorted from spleen or lymph node cells, taken before intestinal transplant. Source of these receptors: a human donor who received an intestinal transplant. The CDR3 runs from the conserved cysteine through the conserved F or W. Fields, in order: V gene, D gene, J gene, clone size, CDR3 protein, CDR3 DNA. A D gene is named only where the DNA matches it firmly. Clone size, where shown, is once, few, many, or a class for clones that have expanded.

TRBV2	TRBD1	TRBJ1-2	-	CASSGDGTANYGYTF	TGTGCCAGCAGTGGAGACGGGACAGCTAACTATGGCTACACCTTC
TRBV6-5	TRBD1	TRBJ2-7	-	CATAAQGSFGEQYF	TGTGCCACTGCGGCACAGGGGTCTTTTGGCGAGCAGTACTTC
TRBV30	TRBD1	TRBJ1-5	-	CAWSVQGASNQPQHF	TGTGCCTGGAGTGTACAGGGGGCTAGCAATCAGCCCCAGCATTTT
TRBV7-2	-	TRBJ2-5	once	CASSPYYQETRYF	TGTGCCAGCAGCCCCTACTACCAAGAGACCCGGTACTTC
TRBV4-1	TRBD2	TRBJ2-1	-	CASSQGLAGGPVEQFF	TGCGCCAGCAGCCAGGGACTAGCGGGGGGGCCGGTTGAGCAGTTCTTC
TRBV27	-	TRBJ1-5	-	CASSREGLGNQPQHF	TGTGCCAGCTCCCGAGAGGGTTTAGGCAATCAGCCCCAGCATTTT
TRBV2	-	TRBJ2-1	once	CASNTHNEQFF	TGTGCCAGCAACACCCACAATGAGCAGTTCTTC
TRBV2	TRBD2	TRBJ2-1	-	CASTRTSGYNEQFF	TGTGCCAGCACCCGGACTAGCGGCTACAATGAGCAGTTCTTC
TRBV29-1	TRBD1	TRBJ1-2	once	CSVQDRADGYTF	TGCAGCGTTCAGGACAGGGCTGATGGCTACACCTTC
TRBV6-1	-	TRBJ1-6	-	CASSEKRGSPLHF	TGTGCCAGCAGTGAAAAACGGGGTTCACCCCTCCACTTT
TRBV30	-	TRBJ1-5	once	CAWSVYRDQPQHF	TGTGCCTGGAGTGTATATCGGGATCAGCCCCAGCATTTT